The clone carrying this T cell receptor (beta chain) has a handful of counts. Its antigen is unidentified. These data belong to a study of response to subunit inactivated influenza vaccine. There are 11 residues in the CDR3. V was clipped by 6 bases and J by 10 bases, with 12 bases between them. TCRdb re-analysed the RT-PCR reads in MiXCR, keeping a single row per CDR3 protein. The table lists 650,000 to 800,000 distinct CDR3 sequences, approximately 18% of them singletons. Notes on the study in general: It was the authors' suggestion that each seasonal influenza vaccination recruits few new T cells.

The source material was PBMCs from blood, sampled 5 to 6 days after vaccination. The V gene is TRBV12-3 or TRBV12-4, the J gene TRBJ1-1; D is uncertain. The origin of this receptor is a man aged 50 to 60 who received an inactivated influenza vaccine. The CDR3 sequence: CASSSPGIAFF. The CDR3 nucleotides read TGTGCCAGCAGCTCGCCGGGGATAGCTTTCTTT.